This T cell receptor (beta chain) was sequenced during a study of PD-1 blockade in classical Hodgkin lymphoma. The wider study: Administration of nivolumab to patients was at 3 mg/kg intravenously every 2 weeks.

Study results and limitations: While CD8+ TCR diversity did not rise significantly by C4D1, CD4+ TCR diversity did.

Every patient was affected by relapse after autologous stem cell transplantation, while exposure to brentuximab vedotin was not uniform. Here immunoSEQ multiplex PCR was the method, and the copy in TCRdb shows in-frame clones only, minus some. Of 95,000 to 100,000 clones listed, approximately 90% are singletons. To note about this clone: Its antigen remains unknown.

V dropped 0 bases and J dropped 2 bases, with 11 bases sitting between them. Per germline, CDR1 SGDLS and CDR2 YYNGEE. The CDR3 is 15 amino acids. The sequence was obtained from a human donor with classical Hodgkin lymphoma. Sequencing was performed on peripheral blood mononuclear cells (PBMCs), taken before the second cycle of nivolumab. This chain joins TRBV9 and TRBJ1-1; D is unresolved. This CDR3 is CASSVEGWSNTEAFF. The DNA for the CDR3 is TGTGCCAGCAGCGTAGAGGGTTGGAGTAACACTGAAGCTTTCTTT.